The 23 T cell receptor beta chains below come from one sample, sequenced in a study of technical replicates of blood from a handful of donors. The protocol was immunoSEQ multiplex PCR, while the TCRdb copy is restricted to in-frame clones and leaves out a portion. Of 87,000 or so clones in the sample, over 90% were seen once. Sequenced material: T cells isolated from PBMCs. These receptors originate from a human donor in good health.

The V gene is TRBV18, the J gene TRBJ2-1; D is possibly TRBD2 (6 bases). V shed 0 bases and J shed 2 bases, with 11 bases lying between them. This CDR3 is 16 amino acids long. Germline CDR1 is KGHSH and CDR2 is LQKENI. CDR3 sequence: CASSPPNSGPYNEQFF. In DNA, the CDR3 is TGTGCCAGCTCACCACCTAATAGCGGACCCTACAATGAGCAGTTCTTC.

The chain recombines TRBV9 with TRBJ1-4; 8 bases line up with TRBD1. J lost 8 bases, V lost 3 bases, and 6 bases had no gene match. Germline CDR1 is SGDLS and CDR2 is YYNGEE. The CDR3 sequence is 14 residues long. CDR3 nucleotides: TGTGCCAGCAGCGGAGGGACAGGCCACGAAAAACTGTTTTTT. Its translation is CASSGGTGHEKLFF.

J is TRBJ2-1 and V is TRBV19, with 12 bases lining up with TRBD2. The CDR3 loop spans 14 amino acids. V gave up 2 bases and J gave up 15 bases; unmatched junction bases: 8. Germline values: CDR1 LNHDA, CDR2 SQIVND (reference sequence). CDR3: CASSIPGLAGGLFF. The CDR3 DNA is TGTGCCAGTAGTATACCGGGACTAGCGGGTGGTTTGTTCTTC.

The gene calls are TRBV2 and TRBJ1-5; 7 nucleotides line up with TRBD1. The V gene's germline CDR1 is SNHLY and CDR2 FYNNEI. The J segment lost 5 bases and the V segment lost 6 bases, leaving 7 bases of the junction unmatched. This CDR3 comprises 14 residues. The CDR3 DNA reads TGTGCCAGCAGACCCGGGACAGACCATCAGCCCCAGCATTTT. Amino acids: CASRPGTDHQPQHF.

The chain is built from TRBV28 and TRBJ2-2; D unresolved. Germline V CDR1 and CDR2: MDHEN, SYDVKM. V was shortened by 4 bases and J by 1 base, with 7 bases between the two germline ends. CDR3 length: 14 residues. The CDR3 loop reads CASSSSGNTGELFF. CDR3 nucleotide sequence: TGTGCCAGCAGTTCATCAGGGAACACCGGGGAGCTGTTTTTT.

DNA of the CDR3: TGTGCCAGCAGTTACTCGAGGGGGAGCCTCCAAGAGACCCAGTACTTC. It encodes CASSYSRGSLQETQYF. This chain connects TRBV6-6 to TRBJ2-5, with TRBD1 as a possible D gene (6 bases). V dropped 0 bases and J dropped 1 base, with 12 bases sitting between them. The CDR3 runs to 16 residues. The germline gives CDR1 MNHNY, CDR2 SVGAGI (reference sequence).

The rearrangement links TRBV1 to TRBJ2-1; the table calls TRBD2, which could not be checked here. TRBV1 is deemed a pseudogene. This CDR3 region has 18 residues. CDR3 nucleotide sequence: TGCACCAGCAGCCAAGGGCCCGGACTAGCGGGAGAGGACAATGAGCAGTTCTTC. The encoded protein is CTSSQGPGLAGEDNEQFF.

The chain couples TRBV4-2 to TRBJ2-3; 7 bases map to TRBD2. This CDR3 has 16 amino acids. The J segment lost 4 bases and the V segment lost 1 base, leaving 8 bases of the junction unmatched. CDR1 and CDR2 (germline): LGHNA, YNFKEQ. The CDR3 nucleotides read TGTGCCAGCAGCCAAGCAACTAGCGTCTTGGCAGATACGCAGTATTTT. Its protein product is CASSQATSVLADTQYF.

This chain links TRBV7-2 with TRBJ2-1; TRBD2 agrees at 10 bases. Trimming at V came to 7 bases and at J to 9 bases, leaving 6 bases not matched to a gene. The germline V gene encodes CDR1 SGHTA and CDR2 FQGNSA. The CDR3 is made up of 13 amino acids. For the CDR3, the DNA is TGTGCCAGCATTCTAGCGGGAGACTCTGAGCAGTTCTTC. Protein product: CASILAGDSEQFF.

The rearrangement links TRBV6-5 to TRBJ2-7; 9 nucleotides line up with TRBD1. The germline V gene encodes CDR1 MNHEY and CDR2 SVGAGI. The CDR3 is made up of 14 amino acids. V was clipped by 7 bases and J by 2 bases; unmatched bases: 6. The CDR3 DNA reads as TGTGCCAGCAAGGGGGACAGGGCACCCTACGAGCAGTACTTC. As protein: CASKGDRAPYEQYF.

The rearrangement joins TRBV25-1 to TRBJ2-1, with TRBD1 as a possible D gene (5 bases). The CDR3 is 14 residues long. V lost 6 bases and J 4 bases, leaving 13 bases between the germline ends. Germline CDR1 and CDR2: MGHDK and SYGVNS. The DNA of the CDR3 is TGTGCCAGCAGGGACAAGGTTACTTACAATGAGCAGTTCTTC. Translated: CASRDKVTYNEQFF.

The chain carries TRBV21-1 and TRBJ2-5; the listed D gene, TRBD2, was not tested against the DNA. TRBV21-1 corresponds to a pseudogene. The CDR3 has 12 residues. The CDR3 reads CASSNLAETQYF. The CDR3, as DNA: TGTGCCAGCAGCAATCTCGCGGAGACCCAGTACTTC.

V gene TRBV7-8 combines with J gene TRBJ1-4, with D maybe TRBD1 (6 bases). V was cut by 5 bases and J by 1 base, with 11 bases left in between. The CDR3 has 15 amino acids. CDR1 is SGHVS, CDR2 FQNEAQ, per germline. The CDR3 coding sequence is TGTGCCAGCAGCCCGAGGACAGAAACTAATGAAAAACTGTTTTTT. It translates to CASSPRTETNEKLFF.

The V gene is TRBV5-1, the J gene TRBJ2-7; D gene ambiguous. The germline V gene has CDR1 SGHRS and CDR2 YFSETQ. V was clipped by 0 bases and J by 1 base, with 8 bases between them. The CDR3 extends over 14 amino acids. CDR3 in DNA: TGCGCCAGCAGCTTGGGATTTGCGTCCTACGAGCAGTACTTC. Translation: CASSLGFASYEQYF. Full variable domain (outside the CDR3, taken from reference TRBV5-1 and TRBJ2-7): KAGVTQTPRYLIKTRGQQVTLSCSPISGHRSVSWYQQTPGQGLQFLFEYFSETQRNKGNFPGRFSGRQFSNSRSEMNVSTLELGDSALYLCASSLGFASYEQYFGPGTRLTVT.

V is TRBV19 and J is TRBJ2-7; 9 bases line up with TRBD1. Germline CDR1 LNHDA, CDR2 SQIVND (reference sequence). The CDR3 contains 19 residues. The ends lost 5 bases at V and 7 bases at J; junction bases unmatched: 24. This CDR3 is CASSYFTGPVTGGFREQYF. The CDR3 DNA reads TGTGCCAGTAGTTATTTCACGGGACCCGTGACAGGGGGTTTTCGGGAGCAGTACTTC.

The chain employs TRBV13 and TRBJ2-1; D gene unclear. Germline-derived CDR1 and CDR2 are PRHDT and FYEKMQ (reference sequence). This CDR3 has 13 residues. V was pared by 5 bases and J by 5 bases, with 10 bases between. CDR3 sequence: CASSPEGDNEQFF. The CDR3 DNA follows: TGTGCCAGCAGCCCAGAAGGAGACAATGAGCAGTTCTTC.

The chain joins TRBV30 to TRBJ2-6, with 8 bases identical to TRBD1. The length of the CDR3 is 19 residues. Germline CDR1 is GTSNPN and CDR2 is SVGIG (reference sequence). J lost 0 bases, V lost 4 bases, and 14 bases had no gene match. The CDR3 bases are TGTGCCTGGATTACAGGGGGATCCCATTTTAACTCTGGGGCCAACGTCCTGACTTTC. Amino acid sequence: CAWITGGSHFNSGANVLTF.

V and J are TRBV2 and TRBJ2-7; 7 bases are shared with TRBD2. V dropped 1 base and J dropped 5; count of bases not matched to a gene: 8. Looked up from germline, CDR1 is SNHLY and CDR2 is FYNNEI. The CDR3 runs 15 residues. CDR3 bases: TGTGCCAGCAGTGAAGTTGGGAGGGACTCTGACGAGCAGTACTTC. It encodes CASSEVGRDSDEQYF.

V gene TRBV27 combines with J gene TRBJ2-1; D is undetermined. V lost 4 bases to trimming and J lost 9 bases, with 16 bases between them. The V gene's germline CDR1 is MNHEY and CDR2 SMNVEV (reference sequence). CDR3 length equals 14 residues. Here the CDR3 reads CASSYQEPSGEQFF. The CDR3 coding sequence is TGTGCCAGCAGTTATCAAGAACCGTCGGGTGAGCAGTTCTTC.

V and J are TRBV27 and TRBJ1-5; no definite D call. The CDR3 is 14 residues long. V was clipped by 6 bases and J by 2 bases, with 11 bases between them. In germline, CDR1 is MNHEY, CDR2 SMNVEV (reference sequence). The CDR3 nucleotides are TGTGCCAGCAGCCCGGGGAGGGGCAATCAGCCCCAGCATTTT. This sequence encodes CASSPGRGNQPQHF.

The chain combines TRBV2 with TRBJ2-5; 9 nucleotides match TRBD2. With V trimmed by 3 bases and J by 2 bases, 7 bases remained unmatched. The germline V gene encodes CDR1 SNHLY and CDR2 FYNNEI. The length of the CDR3 is 16 residues. The CDR3 DNA reads TGTGCCAGCAGTGAGGCGCGTCTAGCGGGGCAAGAGACCCAGTACTTC. Amino acids: CASSEARLAGQETQYF. The full variable domain, its missing parts supplied by reference TRBV2 and TRBJ2-5, is EPEVTQTPSHQVTQMGQEVILRCVPISNHLYFYWYRQILGQKVEFLVSFYNNEISEKSEIFDDQFSVERPDGSNFTLKIRSTKLEDSAMYFCASSEARLAGQETQYFGPGTRLLVL.

The chain is built from TRBV6-6 and TRBJ2-7, with TRBD1 matching 7 bases. With V trimmed by 9 bases and J by 6 bases, 14 bases remained unmatched. The germline V gene encodes CDR1 MNHNY and CDR2 SVGAGI (reference sequence). This CDR3 has 14 amino acids. The CDR3 coding sequence is TGTGCCAGTACAAGACAGGGAAGAGTCGCCGAGCAGTACTTC. Encoded protein: CASTRQGRVAEQYF.

The rearrangement uses TRBV19 and TRBJ1-1, with D possibly TRBD1 on 6 matching bases. The V end was cut by 6 bases, the J end by 4 bases, with 12 bases between. The CDR3 is 13 amino acids. Germline loops: CDR1 LNHDA, CDR2 SQIVND (reference sequence). As DNA, the CDR3 is TGTGCCAGTAGCCAAAGAGGGGGCACTGAAGCTTTCTTT. It yields the protein CASSQRGGTEAFF.